A selection of T cell receptor beta chains follows, all from one sample in a study of identical twins. TCRdb recomputed calls from the 5' RACE reads with MiXCR, one row per CDR3 protein. This table has hundreds of thousands of distinct CDR3 sequences, about 9.4% appearing once. The data were also submitted as part of a second study, on yellow fever vaccine responses in identical twins.

The sequencing sample was made of PBMCs. Receptors were obtained from a woman in her late teens or twenties in good health. The CDR3 runs from the conserved cysteine through the conserved F or W. D genes are given only for firm matches. Some rows have no size entry. The others give once, few or many, or a class for an expanded clone.

V gene: TRBV28; clone size: .; D gene: .; J gene: TRBJ2-5; CDR3 DNA: TGTGCAGTGGGGGGCGTAGGAGAGACCCAGTACTTC; CDR3 protein: CAVGGVGETQYF
V gene: TRBV20-1; clone size: many; D gene: TRBD1; J gene: TRBJ2-1; CDR3 DNA: TGCAGTGCTTTCCGGGACAGTCAATACAATGAGCAGTTCTTC; CDR3 protein: CSAFRDSQYNEQFF
V gene: TRBV5-1; clone size: .; D gene: .; J gene: TRBJ1-5; CDR3 DNA: TGCGCCAGCAGCTTGTTCGGAGGAGAGCAGCCCCAGCATTTT; CDR3 protein: CASSLFGGEQPQHF
V gene: TRBV6-5; clone size: .; D gene: TRBD1; J gene: TRBJ2-7; CDR3 DNA: TGTGCCAGCAGTTATTTCAACAGGGGTAGTACCTACGAGCAGTACTTC; CDR3 protein: CASSYFNRGSTYEQYF
V gene: TRBV20-1; clone size: many; D gene: .; J gene: TRBJ2-1; CDR3 DNA: TGCAGTGCCCCGGGACAAGCGAACAATGAGCAGTTCTTC; CDR3 protein: CSAPGQANNEQFF
V gene: TRBV5-1; clone size: many; D gene: TRBD1; J gene: TRBJ2-2; CDR3 DNA: TGCGCCAGCAGCTTATTGCAGGGGGCACGGACCGGGGAGCTGTTTTTT; CDR3 protein: CASSLLQGARTGELFF
V gene: TRBV20-1; clone size: many; D gene: TRBD2; J gene: TRBJ2-1; CDR3 DNA: TGCAGTGCTAGAGATCCGGGGGGGGCCTACAATGAGCAGTTCTTC; CDR3 protein: CSARDPGGAYNEQFF
V gene: TRBV20-1; clone size: .; D gene: TRBD2; J gene: TRBJ2-1; CDR3 DNA: TGCAGTGCTGGACGGACTAGCGGCTCAAATGAGCAGTTCTTC; CDR3 protein: CSAGRTSGSNEQFF
V gene: TRBV7-8; clone size: many; D gene: .; J gene: TRBJ2-7; CDR3 DNA: TGTGCCAGCAGCCTCTCTCTCTACGAGCAGTACTTC; CDR3 protein: CASSLSLYEQYF
V gene: TRBV28; clone size: many; D gene: .; J gene: TRBJ2-7; CDR3 DNA: TGTGCCAGCATCCCGGGCCTTCCAGAGCAGTACTTC; CDR3 protein: CASIPGLPEQYF
V gene: TRBV6-5; clone size: many; D gene: .; J gene: TRBJ2-7; CDR3 DNA: TGTGCCAGCAGTACAGGTGCCGAGCAGTACTTC; CDR3 protein: CASSTGAEQYF
V gene: TRBV12-3/TRBV12-4; clone size: few; D gene: .; J gene: TRBJ1-6; CDR3 DNA: TGTGCCAGCAGTTTAAAGACGGGAAATTCACCCCTCCACTTT; CDR3 protein: CASSLKTGNSPLHF
V gene: TRBV12-3/TRBV12-4; clone size: many; D gene: .; J gene: TRBJ1-5; CDR3 DNA: TGTGCCAGCAGTTTAGATCCGGCGGGCAATCAGCCCCAGCATTTT; CDR3 protein: CASSLDPAGNQPQHF
V gene: TRBV11-2; clone size: .; D gene: TRBD1; J gene: TRBJ2-1; CDR3 DNA: TGTGCCAGCAGCTTAGCGACAGGGGGGGACAATGAGCAGTTCTTC; CDR3 protein: CASSLATGGDNEQFF
V gene: TRBV12-3/TRBV12-4; clone size: few; D gene: .; J gene: TRBJ2-3; CDR3 DNA: TGTGCCAGCAAGACCCACGGCGGTTCTGATACGCAGTATTTT; CDR3 protein: CASKTHGGSDTQYF